The subject of this entry is one TCR beta chain. Its specificity is unknown. The sample belongs to a study of post-analysis software for immune sequencing data. CDR1 is ENHRY and CDR2 is SYGVKD in the germline V gene. This CDR3 spans 14 amino acids. V lost 3 bases, J lost 1 base, and 9 bases lay in between. Points from the study as a whole: TRBV segments more frequent in patients than in controls numbered several and included TRBV5-6, TRBV5-1 and TRBV20-1. Under the F measure, samples that were prepared in one batch clustered strongly together. When compared against controls, multiple sclerosis patients showed significantly lower normalized Chao1 diversity.

TCR beta cDNA libraries included unique molecular identifiers. TCRdb re-called the PCR reads with MiXCR, one entry per CDR3 protein. The table includes about half a million distinct CDR3 sequences, around 31% detected once. The chain has TRBV10-3 and TRBJ1-2, with unresolved D. Material: blood. This TCR came from a girl under 18 with multiple sclerosis. The CDR3 is CAISDWSSNYGYTF. CDR3 in DNA: TGTGCCATCAGTGACTGGTCCAGTAACTATGGCTACACCTTC.